This TCR beta chain was identified in a study of persistence of HIV-infected CD4 T cells. With regard to this clone: Antigen specificity is unknown.

Overlapping HIV-1 Gag 15-mer peptides at 0.85 to 1 ug per peptide per mL were used. CD40L-negative CD69-negative CD45RO-high memory CD4+ T cells were sorted as populations depleted of antigen-responding cells. These HIV-1-infected adults initiated suppressive ART in chronic infection. The libraries were made with immunoSEQ version 4 in survey mode. Each sample used up to 1 ug genomic DNA diluted to approximately 9 ng/uL. The assay was immunoSEQ multiplex PCR, and TCRdb's table has in-frame clones only and misses some. The sample records under 40,000 clones, 82% being singletons. Study results and limitations: TCR analyses could not target the rare provirus-carrying CMV-responding cells. Compared with CD3/CD28-stimulated cells, CMV- and Gag-responding cells showed lower TCRbeta richness.

From germline, CDR1 is LGHDT and CDR2 YNNKEL (reference sequence). This CDR3 comprises 13 residues. The J segment lost 9 bases and the V segment lost 0 bases, leaving 1 base of the junction unmatched. The rearrangement uses TRBV3-1 (or the pseudogene TRBV3-2) and TRBJ2-1; 8 bases are a match to TRBD1. The receptor was isolated from an adult woman with HIV who was CMV-seropositive. Sample: CD4+ T cells sorted from PBMCs after roughly 18-hour stimulation, taken from a patient who received antiretroviral therapy. The CDR3 protein is CASSQDDRGEQFF. DNA for the CDR3: TGTGCCAGCAGCCAAGATGACAGGGGTGAGCAGTTCTTC.